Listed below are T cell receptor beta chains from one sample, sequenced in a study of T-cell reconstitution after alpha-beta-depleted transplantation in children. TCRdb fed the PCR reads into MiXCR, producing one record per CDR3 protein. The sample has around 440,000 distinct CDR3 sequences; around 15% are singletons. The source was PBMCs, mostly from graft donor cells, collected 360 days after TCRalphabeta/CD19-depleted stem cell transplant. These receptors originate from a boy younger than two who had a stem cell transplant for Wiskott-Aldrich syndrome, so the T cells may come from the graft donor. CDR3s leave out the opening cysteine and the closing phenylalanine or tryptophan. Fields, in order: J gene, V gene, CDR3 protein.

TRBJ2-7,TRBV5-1,ASSFRDTGSNEQY
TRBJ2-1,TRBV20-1,SARDQAQVPIYNEQF
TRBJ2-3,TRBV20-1,SASLGGQDTQY
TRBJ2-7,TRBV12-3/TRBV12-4,ASSQGAYEQY
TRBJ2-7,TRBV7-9,ASSLGGVGSYEQY
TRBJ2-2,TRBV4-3,ASSQDIWRGMWFGELF
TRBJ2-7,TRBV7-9,ASSLKGIHEQY
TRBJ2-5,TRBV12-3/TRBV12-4,ASSKTGPEETQY
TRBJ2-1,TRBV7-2,ASSRGHYNEQF
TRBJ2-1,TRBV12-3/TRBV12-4,ASSLAGSSKPYNEQF
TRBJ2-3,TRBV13,ASSLVSGTSTDTQY
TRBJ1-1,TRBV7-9,ASSLRGPGTEAF
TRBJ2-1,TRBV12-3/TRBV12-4,ASTQTANEQF
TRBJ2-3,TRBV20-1,SASRTGGWADTQY
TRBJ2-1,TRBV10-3,AISVGGAYNEQF
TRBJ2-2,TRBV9,ASSVSGQGNTGELF
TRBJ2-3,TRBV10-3,AISEPGRRGSFTQY
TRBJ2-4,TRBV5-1,ASREQAGGNIQY
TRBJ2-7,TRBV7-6,ASSLVPGQGSYEQY
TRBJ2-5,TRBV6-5,ASSYWGGETQY
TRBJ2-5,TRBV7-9,ASSPARQGWETQY
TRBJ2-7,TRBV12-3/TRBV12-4,ASSPPGRLTSDYEQY
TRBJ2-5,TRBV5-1,ASSPAITGLQETQY
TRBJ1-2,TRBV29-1,SVELGYGYT
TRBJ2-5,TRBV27,ASSFRRGETQY
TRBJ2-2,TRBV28,ASSLTGTLPGELF
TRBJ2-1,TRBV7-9,ASSLWGALYNEQF
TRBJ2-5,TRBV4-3,ASSRTQGVGETQY
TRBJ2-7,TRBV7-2,ASSLGGLGRREQY
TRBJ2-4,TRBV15,ATSRDRGQEVLAKNIQY
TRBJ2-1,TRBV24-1,ATGMGPYNEQF
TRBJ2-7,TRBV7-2,ASSLAFLGTSGYEQY
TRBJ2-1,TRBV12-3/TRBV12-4,ASSLGRTISSYNEQF
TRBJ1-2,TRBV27,ASSSLGGWNYGYT
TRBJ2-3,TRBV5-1,ASSLGRSFPTDTQY
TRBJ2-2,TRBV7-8,ASSPTVEKGGNTGELF
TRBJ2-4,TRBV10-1,ASSDQGLLAKNIQY
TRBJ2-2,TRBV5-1,ASSLDRINTGELF
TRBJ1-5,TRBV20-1,SARDREQPQH
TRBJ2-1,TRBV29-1,SVAQGNEQF
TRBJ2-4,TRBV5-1,ASSLDSRGKNIQY
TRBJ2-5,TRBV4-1,ASSQGWTGRLNQETQY
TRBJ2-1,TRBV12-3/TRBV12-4,ASSFLAGEAYNEQF
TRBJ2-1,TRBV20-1,SAPTPLSAGRSYNEQF
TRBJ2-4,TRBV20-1,SARDGAQGYIQY
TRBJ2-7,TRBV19,ASSRTGHEQY
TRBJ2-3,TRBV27,ASSPTPRDTDTQY
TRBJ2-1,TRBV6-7,ASTPPGLAYNEQF
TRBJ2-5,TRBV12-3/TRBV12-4,ASSLPGLAAIGAQY
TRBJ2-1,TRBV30,AWSAGTGDYNEQF
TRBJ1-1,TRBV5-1,ASSLWGQGNTEAF
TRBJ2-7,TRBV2,ASNRDRALEQY
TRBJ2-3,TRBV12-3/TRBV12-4,ASSPIPGWRTDTQY
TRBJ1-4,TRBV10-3,AISSGQPNEKLF
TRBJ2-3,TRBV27,ASSPRGTGTPYTQY
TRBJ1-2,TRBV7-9,ASSLPWLGTDYGYT
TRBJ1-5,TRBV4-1,ASSQGGDRDEPQH
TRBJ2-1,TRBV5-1,ASSLLSGSEQF
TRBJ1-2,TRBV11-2,ASSLRPAYGYT
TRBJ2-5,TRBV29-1,SVGRTGNMKTGQETQY